Here is one TCR beta chain with its context. With 60 Vbeta and 13 Jbeta primers, the PCR was carried out. TCRdb's table, derived via immunoSEQ multiplex PCR, lists solely in-frame clones and lacks some. The sample lists about 200,000 clones, 70% to 80% occurring once. These data originate in a study of cytomegalovirus exposure and HLA in healthy donors. Trimming removed 5 bases from V and 6 bases from J; junction bases left unmatched: 2. This CDR3 comprises 13 residues. The germline CDR1 and CDR2 sequences are SGDLS and YYNGEE. Sequencing used PBMCs. The TCR originated in a male donor in good health and CMV-seropositive. The chain carries TRBV9 and TRBJ1-6; the match to TRBD1 covers 7 bases. This CDR3 is CASSRQGNSPLHF. The CDR3 DNA is TGTGCCAGCAGTCGACAGGGTAATTCACCCCTCCACTTT.